The clone carrying this TCR beta chain was observed a single time. Sequencing used immunoSEQ multiplex PCR; TCRdb keeps in-frame clones, though not all of them. The sample lists 140,000 to 150,000 clones, roughly 86% occurring once. This specimen belongs to a study of blood T cell repertoires in COVID-19. About the research overall: From T cells, B-cell-depleted T cells, or PBMCs came the material, which was cDNA or gDNA.

V was cut by 4 bases and J by 6 bases, with 10 bases left in between. The CDR3 is made up of 13 amino acids. Germline V gene sequence: CDR1 SGHDT, CDR2 YYEEEE. The chain is built from TRBV5-6 and TRBJ2-2; tentative D call: TRBD2 (6 bases). Sample: peripheral blood. The receptor's source is a human donor in a cohort sampled during active COVID-19. The CDR3 nucleotides read TGTGCCAGCAGCCGGGGGTGGGCCGGGGAGCTGTTTTTT. This codes for CASSRGWAGELFF.